Sequencing of this T cell receptor (beta chain) was carried out in a study of identical twins. The V segment lost 1 base and the J segment 5 bases; nucleotides outside the gene matches: 5. In germline, CDR1 is MGHRA, CDR2 YSYEKL. This CDR3 region has 16 residues. Using its own MiXCR run on the 5' RACE reads, TCRdb lists one record per CDR3 protein. The sample lists around 340,000 distinct CDR3 sequences; approximately 13% were seen once. The sample also formed part of further work on yellow fever vaccine responses in identical twins.

This receptor was taken from a woman between 18 and 29 years old in good health. This chain uses TRBV4-1 with TRBJ1-6; TRBD1 matches at 7 bases. Material: CD8+ T cells sorted from blood. The CDR3 bases are TGCGCCAGCAGCCAAGGACAGGGAATTAATAATTCACCCCTCCACTTT. Residues: CASSQGQGINNSPLHF.